The sequence of this T cell receptor (beta chain) was determined in a study of shared clonotypes between healthy human individuals. Findings of the study overall: Sampling covered blood only; tissue repertoires likely differ.

The naive CD8 fraction comprised CD45RO-negative cells positively selected for CCR7 and excluded terminally differentiated effector memory CD45RA+ cells. The donor population consisted of healthy HIV-negative adults with no recent acute infections or vaccinations. Trimming removed 3 bases at V and 3 bases at J, with 11 bases between. Germline-derived CDR1 and CDR2 are MNHNS and SASEGT. This CDR3 region has 14 residues. This clone was seen only once. Its antigen remains unknown. Other nucleotide sequences from this sample produce the same CDR3. The repertoire was sequenced with immunoSEQ multiplex PCR; TCRdb's copy has only in-frame clones and lacks some. The sample comprises over 2 million clones, less than 95% of which are singletons, and more than 0.95% rests with the top ten.

The source is a man aged 18 to 35 in good health. The chain recombines TRBV6-1 with TRBJ1-2, with D possibly matching TRBD1 (5 bases). Sequenced sample: naive CD8+ T cells sorted from blood. The CDR3 protein is CASSEAGAYYGYTF. The CDR3 bases are TGTGCCAGCAGTGAGGCCGGGGCTTACTATGGCTACACCTTC.